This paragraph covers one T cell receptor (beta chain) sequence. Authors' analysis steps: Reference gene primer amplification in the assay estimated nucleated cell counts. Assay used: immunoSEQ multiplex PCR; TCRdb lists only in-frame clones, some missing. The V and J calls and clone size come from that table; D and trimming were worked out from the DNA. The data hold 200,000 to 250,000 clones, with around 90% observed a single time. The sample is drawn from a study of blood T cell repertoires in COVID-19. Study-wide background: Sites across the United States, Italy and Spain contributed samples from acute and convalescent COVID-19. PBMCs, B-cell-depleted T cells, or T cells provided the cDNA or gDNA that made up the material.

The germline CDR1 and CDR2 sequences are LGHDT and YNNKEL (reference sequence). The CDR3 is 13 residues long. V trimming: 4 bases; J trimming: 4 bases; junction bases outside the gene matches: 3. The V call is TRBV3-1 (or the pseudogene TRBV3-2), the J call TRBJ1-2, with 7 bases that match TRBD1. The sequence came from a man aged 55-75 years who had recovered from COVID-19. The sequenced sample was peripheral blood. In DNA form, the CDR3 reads TGTGCCAGCAGCCTGGGACAGAGCTATGGCTACACCTTC. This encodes CASSLGQSYGYTF.